This entry features one TCR beta chain sequence. This sample is part of a study of identical twins. Trimming stripped 6 bases from V and 9 bases from J, with 14 bases between. The CDR3 is 13 amino acids. CDR1 KGHDR and CDR2 SFDVKD come from the germline V gene. MiXCR was run by TCRdb on the 5' RACE reads, yielding one entry per CDR3 protein. This sample has approximately 490,000 distinct CDR3 sequences, with 20% to 25% found just once. In addition, the sample was reused for a study of yellow fever vaccine responses in identical twins.

The chain carries TRBV24-1 and TRBJ2-1, with D unresolved. Sequencing input: CD4+ T cells sorted from blood. This sequence originates from a young woman in good health. DNA for the CDR3: TGTGCCACCAGTCCCCTTTGGACGGGTGAGCAGTTCTTC. Translation: CATSPLWTGEQFF.